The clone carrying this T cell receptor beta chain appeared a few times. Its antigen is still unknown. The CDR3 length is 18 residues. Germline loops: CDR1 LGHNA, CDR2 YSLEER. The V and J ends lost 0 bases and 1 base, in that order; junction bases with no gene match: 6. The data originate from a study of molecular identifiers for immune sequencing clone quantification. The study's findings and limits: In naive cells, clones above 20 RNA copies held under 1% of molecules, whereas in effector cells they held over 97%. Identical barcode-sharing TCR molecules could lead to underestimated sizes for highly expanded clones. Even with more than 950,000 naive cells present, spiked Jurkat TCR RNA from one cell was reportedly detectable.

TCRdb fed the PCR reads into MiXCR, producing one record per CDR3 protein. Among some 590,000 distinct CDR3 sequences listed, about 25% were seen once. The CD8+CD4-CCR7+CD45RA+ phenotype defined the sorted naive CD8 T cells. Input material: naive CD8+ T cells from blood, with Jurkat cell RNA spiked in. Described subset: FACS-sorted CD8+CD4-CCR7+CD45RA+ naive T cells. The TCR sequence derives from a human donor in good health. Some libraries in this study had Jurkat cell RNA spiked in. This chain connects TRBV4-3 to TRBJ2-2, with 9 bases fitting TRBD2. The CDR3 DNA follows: TGCGCCAGCAGCCAAGATCTTAGCGGGGGAATGAACACCGGGGAGCTGTTTTTT. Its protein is CASSQDLSGGMNTGELFF.